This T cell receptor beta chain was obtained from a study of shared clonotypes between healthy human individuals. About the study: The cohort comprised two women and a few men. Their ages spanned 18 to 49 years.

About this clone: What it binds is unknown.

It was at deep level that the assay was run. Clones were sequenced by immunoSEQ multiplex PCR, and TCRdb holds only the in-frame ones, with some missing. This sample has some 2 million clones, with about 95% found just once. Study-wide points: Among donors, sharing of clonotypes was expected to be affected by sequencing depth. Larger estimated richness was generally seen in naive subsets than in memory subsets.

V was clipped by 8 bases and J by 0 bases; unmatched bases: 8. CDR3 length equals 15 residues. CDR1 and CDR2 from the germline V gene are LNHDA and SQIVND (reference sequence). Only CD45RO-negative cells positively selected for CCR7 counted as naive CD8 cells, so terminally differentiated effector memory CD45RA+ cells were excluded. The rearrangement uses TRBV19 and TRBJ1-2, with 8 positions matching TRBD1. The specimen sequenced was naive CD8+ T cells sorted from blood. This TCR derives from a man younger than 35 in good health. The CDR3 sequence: CASWKGDRTNYGYTF. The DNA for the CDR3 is TGTGCCAGTTGGAAAGGGGACAGGACTAACTATGGCTACACCTTC.